A single T cell receptor (beta chain) is shown here with its context. Together with a sample-barcoded 5' primer, a J-beta primer mix was included in a second PCR lasting roughly 6 to 12 cycles. TCRdb re-derived calls from the 5' RACE reads in MiXCR, one entry per CDR3 protein. Altogether just over 1 million distinct CDR3 sequences are present, under 55% being singletons, with the ten largest covering 15% to 20%. The data derive from a study of blood T cells in healthy people across ages. In germline, CDR1 is MNHEY, CDR2 SMNVEV (reference sequence). The CDR3 runs 17 residues. V shed 6 bases, J shed 2 bases, and the junction held 13 bases outside the gene matches.

The J gene is TRBJ2-3, the V gene TRBV27; 8 bases are a match to TRBD2. The sequencing input was blood. The sequence came from a woman aged 60-75 years in good health. The CDR3 region is CASRPLPGLVDTDTQYF. The DNA of the CDR3 is TGTGCCAGCAGGCCACTTCCGGGACTAGTCGACACAGATACGCAGTATTTT.